Below are 24 T cell receptor beta chains sequenced from a single sample in a study of T-cell reconstitution after alpha-beta-depleted transplantation in children. Preparation of the TCRbeta library was carried out with unique molecular identifiers. TCRdb reanalysed the PCR reads using MiXCR and keeps one entry per CDR3 protein. The sample shows roughly 300,000 distinct CDR3 sequences, 10% to 13% of them seen only once. The specimen comprised PBMCs from the stem cell graft donor, sampled from the stem cell graft. The receptors derive from a human donor who donated a stem cell graft to a child with acute lymphoblastic leukemia.

This clonotype appeared many times. The chain links TRBV5-1 to TRBJ1-2, with 10 bases fitting TRBD1. V trimming: 3 bases; J trimming: 4 bases; junction bases outside the gene matches: 3. This CDR3 has 14 residues. CDR1 and CDR2 (germline): SGHRS, YFSETQ. CDR3 in amino acids: CASSWGQGSYGYTF. In DNA, the CDR3 is TGCGCCAGCAGCTGGGGACAGGGGTCCTATGGCTACACCTTC.

This clonotype was recorded a few times. V gene TRBV27 combines with J gene TRBJ2-5; 8 bases line up with TRBD1. With V trimmed by 5 bases and J by 5 bases, 10 bases remained unmatched. This CDR3 spans 15 amino acids. CDR1 and CDR2 from the germline V gene are MNHEY and SMNVEV (reference sequence). The CDR3 DNA follows: TGTGCCAGCAGTCACGGACAGGGCGGTAGGGAGACCCAGTACTTC. This gives the protein CASSHGQGGRETQYF.

This clonotype was seen a handful of times. The J gene is TRBJ2-7, the V gene TRBV20-1; maybe TRBD1 (6 bases). Germline CDR1 DFQATT, CDR2 SNEGSKA (reference sequence). The V and J ends lost 1 base and 2 bases respectively, with 15 bases between them. The CDR3 is made up of 15 amino acids. CDR3 in amino acids: CSARVVGRQAYEQYF. The CDR3 nucleotides read TGCAGTGCTAGAGTTGTAGGGAGACAGGCCTACGAGCAGTACTTC.

The chain carries TRBV15 and TRBJ1-1; no clear D gene. V shed 0 bases and J shed 6 bases, with 14 bases lying between them. The CDR3 totals 15 residues. CDR1 and CDR2 from the germline V gene are LNHNV and YYDKDF (reference sequence). CDR3 DNA: TGTGCCACCAGCAGAGATTCCGTCAGAACCGCTGAAGCTTTCTTT. Translated, it gives CATSRDSVRTAEAFF. The variable domain in full, with the rest retrieved from reference TRBV15 and TRBJ1-1, is DAMVIQNPRYQVTQFGKPVTLSCSQTLNHNVMYWYQQKSSQAPKLLFHYYDKDFNNEADTPDNFQSRRPNTSFCFLDIRSPGLGDTAMYLCATSRDSVRTAEAFFGQGTRLTVV.

V usage is TRBV11-1 and J usage is TRBJ2-7, with 7 positions matching TRBD1. This CDR3 region has 19 residues. Trimming cost V 4 bases and J 2 bases; bases outside gene matches: 20. Looked up from germline, CDR1 is SGHAT and CDR2 is FQDESV (reference sequence). CDR3 residues: CASSSTSADAQGVAYEQYF. The CDR3 DNA follows: TGTGCCAGCAGCTCTACGTCGGCCGATGCGCAGGGGGTGGCCTACGAGCAGTACTTC.

This rearrangement joins TRBV20-1 to TRBJ1-6; a weak D match, TRBD1 (6 bases). The ends were cut back, 3 bases at V and 8 bases at J, with 14 bases in the middle. Looked up from germline, CDR1 is DFQATT and CDR2 is SNEGSKA (reference sequence). CDR3 size: 14 residues. The CDR3, as DNA: TGCAGTGCTAGCCAGGGGCAGGTCTATTCACCCCTCCACTTT. Translated: CSASQGQVYSPLHF.

This clonotype was detected ten times or more. This chain joins TRBV28 and TRBJ1-4; D possibly corresponds to TRBD1 (6 bases). The CDR3 spans 13 residues. The germline V gene encodes CDR1 MDHEN and CDR2 SYDVKM. Trimming removed 7 bases at V and 8 bases at J, with 14 bases between. The CDR3 spells CASTSGVKEKLFF. Here the CDR3 DNA reads TGTGCCAGCACCTCAGGGGTAAAGGAAAAACTGTTTTTT.

This chain connects TRBV7-3 to TRBJ2-3; 9 bases are shared with TRBD1. CDR1 and CDR2 from the germline V gene are SGHTA and FQGTGA. Trimming took 1 base from V and 0 from J; bases not matched to a gene: 8. The CDR3 loop spans 18 amino acids. CDR3 DNA: TGTGCCAGCAGCTTAAAGGGACAGGGTGTACCTAGCACAGATACGCAGTATTTT. Amino acids: CASSLKGQGVPSTDTQYF.

A few counts support this clonotype. J is TRBJ2-2 and V is TRBV20-1; D is unclear. The V gene lost 0 bases and the J gene lost 8 bases, with 25 bases spanning the gap. Looked up from germline, CDR1 is DFQATT and CDR2 is SNEGSKA (reference sequence). The length of the CDR3 is 18 residues. CDR3 amino acids: CSARDHLQLDWGGGELFF. The CDR3 DNA sequence: TGCAGTGCTAGAGATCATCTTCAGTTGGATTGGGGTGGTGGGGAGCTGTTTTTT.

This clonotype was seen only a few times. V usage is TRBV20-1 and J usage is TRBJ2-1; 7 nucleotides agree with TRBD1. Per germline, CDR1 DFQATT and CDR2 SNEGSKA (reference sequence). CDR3 size: 13 residues. V dropped 5 bases and J dropped 6; count of bases not matched to a gene: 7. The CDR3 sequence is CSAPRGSSNEQFF. DNA of the CDR3: TGCAGTGCTCCCAGGGGGAGCAGCAATGAGCAGTTCTTC.

This clonotype was seen a handful of times. V usage is TRBV12-3 or TRBV12-4 and J usage is TRBJ1-2; 9 bases align to TRBD1. The CDR3 is made up of 12 amino acids. Trimming removed 6 bases from V and 8 bases from J; junction bases left unmatched: 4. CDR3: CASSWTGEGYTF. The CDR3 nucleotides are TGTGCCAGCAGCTGGACAGGGGAAGGCTACACCTTC.

The rearrangement links TRBV12-3 or TRBV12-4 to TRBJ2-1, with D possibly TRBD2 on 6 matching bases. The ends were cut back, 7 bases at V and 14 bases at J, with 21 bases in the middle. The CDR3 is made up of 13 amino acids. The CDR3 here is CASMRGVVGLEFF. The CDR3, as DNA: TGTGCCAGCATGCGGGGCGTAGTAGGGCTTGAGTTCTTC.

V and J are TRBV7-9 and TRBJ2-2; 12 bases are shared with TRBD2. The CDR3 has 18 amino acids. J was trimmed by 4 bases and V by 3 bases; bases with no gene match: 9. The V gene's germline CDR1 is SEHNR and CDR2 FQNEAQ (reference sequence). CDR3 protein: CASSFLAGGPGRTGELFF. In DNA, the CDR3 is TGTGCCAGCAGCTTCCTAGCGGGAGGGCCGGGGCGCACCGGGGAGCTGTTTTTT.

This clonotype has a count of ten or more. This chain joins TRBV5-6 and TRBJ2-2, with D possibly TRBD2 on 6 matching bases. This CDR3 spans 13 amino acids. Germline V gene sequence: CDR1 SGHDT, CDR2 YYEEEE. The V and J ends lost 5 bases and 4 bases respectively, with 9 bases between them. The CDR3 DNA reads as TGTGCCAGCAGTTTCGGGAGCACCGGGGAGCTGTTTTTT. This gives the protein CASSFGSTGELFF.

This clonotype was observed a few times. The V call is TRBV19, the J call TRBJ2-2, with D hard to call. Germline V gene sequence: CDR1 LNHDA, CDR2 SQIVND (reference sequence). V was shortened by 5 bases and J by 4 bases, with 11 bases between the two germline ends. CDR3 length equals 14 residues. The CDR3: CASSLSTITGELFF. The DNA for the CDR3 is TGTGCCAGTAGTCTATCGACAATCACCGGGGAGCTGTTTTTT. The full variable domain, completed using reference TRBV19 and TRBJ2-2, is DGGITQSPKYLFRKEGQNVTLSCEQNLNHDAMYWYRQDPGQGLRLIYYSQIVNDFQKGDIAEGYSVSREKKESFPLTVTSAQKNPTAFYLCASSLSTITGELFFGEGSRLTVL.

V gene TRBV14 combines with J gene TRBJ2-7; possible D gene TRBD1, 6 bases. Germline CDR1 and CDR2: SGHDN and FVKESK. The germline V and J ends were trimmed by 4 bases and 4 bases, with 35 bases remaining between them. There are 21 residues in the CDR3. CDR3 residues: CASSPMDIQLGGWGNVYEQYF. The CDR3 coding sequence is TGTGCCAGCAGCCCTATGGACATTCAGCTTGGGGGCTGGGGGAATGTATACGAGCAGTACTTC.

The V and J genes are TRBV20-1 and TRBJ2-1, with 9 bases fitting TRBD2. Germline assignment: CDR1 DFQATT and CDR2 SNEGSKA (reference sequence). J lost 12 bases, V lost 3 bases, and 18 bases had no gene match. The CDR3 is made up of 16 amino acids. CDR3 sequence (DNA): TGCAGTGCTAGGGGAACGAGCGGGAGGAAAGGTTCCGGGCAGTTCTTC. It translates to CSARGTSGRKGSGQFF.

This clonotype was seen at least ten times. CDR3 residues: CATSGNYNEQFF. In nucleotides, the CDR3 is TGTGCCACCAGTGGCAATTACAATGAGCAGTTCTTC. This chain uses TRBV24-1 with TRBJ2-1; D call uncertain. The CDR3 has 12 residues. Germline V gene data show CDR1 as KGHDR and CDR2 as SFDVKD. V was shortened by 5 bases and J by 4 bases, with 5 bases between the two germline ends.

The chain carries TRBV27 and TRBJ2-2; D remains ambiguous. The V and J ends lost 8 bases and 1 base respectively, with 8 bases between them. Germline CDR1 reads MNHEY; CDR2 reads SMNVEV (reference sequence). The CDR3 totals 13 residues. Written as DNA, the CDR3 is TGTGCCAGCGGAAAGGGGAACACCGGGGAGCTGTTTTTT. Translated, it gives CASGKGNTGELFF.

As regards this clonotype: Its ends do not fully match the called genes, so a read error is possible. In DNA, the CDR3 is TGTGCCAACAGCTTCTGGGGACAGAGCGAGCAGTACTTC. This codes for CANSFWGQSEQYF. The chain employs TRBV7-2 and TRBJ2-7, with TRBD1 identical over 7 bases. This CDR3 is built from 13 residues. Germline-derived CDR1 and CDR2 are SGHTA and FQGNSA.

This clonotype showed up just a few times. The genes are TRBV5-1 and TRBJ2-7, with D tentatively TRBD1 (6 bases). V gave up 0 bases and J gave up 2 bases, with 12 bases separating them. Germline CDR1 is SGHRS and CDR2 is YFSETQ. The CDR3 runs 15 residues. CDR3: CASSLEGGWPYEQYF. CDR3 DNA: TGCGCCAGCAGCTTGGAAGGGGGTTGGCCCTACGAGCAGTACTTC.

The chain links TRBV10-3 to TRBJ2-1, with D possibly being TRBD1 or TRBD2 (5 bases each). This CDR3 is 17 amino acids long. CDR1 and CDR2 (germline): ENHRY, SYGVKD. Between the trimmed V and J ends, which lost 5 bases and 5 bases, there was a span of 22 bases. The CDR3 is CAISPTRGRLSDNEQFF. CDR3 nucleotides: TGTGCCATCAGTCCGACACGGGGCAGGCTTTCGGACAATGAGCAGTTCTTC.

The chain is built from TRBV5-1 and TRBJ1-2; the match to TRBD1 covers 9 bases. This CDR3 spans 17 amino acids. Trimming cost V 2 bases and J 0 bases; bases outside gene matches: 8. Germline lookup yields CDR1 SGHRS and CDR2 YFSETQ. This chain's CDR3 is CASSFSTGTGTNYGYTF. The CDR3 DNA reads as TGCGCCAGCAGCTTTAGCACCGGGACAGGGACTAACTATGGCTACACCTTC.

V is TRBV20-1 and J is TRBJ2-3, with 8 bases identical to TRBD2. V gave up 5 bases and J gave up 5 bases; unmatched junction bases: 12. The CDR3 extends over 15 amino acids. Per germline, CDR1 DFQATT and CDR2 SNEGSKA (reference sequence). The chain's CDR3 is CSALKGLAGRDTQYF. CDR3 DNA sequence: TGCAGTGCTTTGAAAGGATTAGCGGGACGAGATACGCAGTATTTT.